A single sample is the source of the 9 T cell receptor beta chains below, sequenced in a study of graft-versus-host responses after intestinal transplantation. Their recognized antigens are unknown. Sequencing was performed with immunoSEQ multiplex PCR; in TCRdb, only in-frame clones are kept and a portion is missing. The sample records 90,000 to 130,000 clones, about 92% being singletons. The sequencing here drew on unstimulated CD8+ T cells sorted from spleen or lymph node cells, taken before transplant. Every receptor here comes from a human donor who was the organ donor for an intestinal transplant.

With respect to this clone: An end of the junction does not agree with germline; a read error may underlie this. The chain is built from TRBV2 and TRBJ1-5, with D possibly matching TRBD1 (5 bases). Germline V gene sequence: CDR1 SNHLY, CDR2 FYNNEI. The CDR3 length is 16 residues. CDR3 in amino acids: CAGSEQWGQINQPQHF. The CDR3 DNA is TGTGCCGGCAGTGAACAGTGGGGCCAGATCAATCAGCCCCAGCATTTT.

This chain uses TRBV30 with TRBJ2-7; TRBD2 agrees at 8 bases. The J segment lost 2 bases and the V segment lost 1 base, leaving 4 bases of the junction unmatched. From germline, CDR1 is GTSNPN and CDR2 SVGIG (reference sequence). The CDR3 consists of 14 residues. The CDR3 here is CAWSGELAAYEQYF. CDR3 DNA sequence: TGTGCCTGGAGTGGGGAACTAGCGGCCTACGAGCAGTACTTC.

The chain joins TRBV2 to TRBJ2-7; D possibly corresponds to TRBD1 (6 bases). Per the germline V gene, CDR1 is SNHLY and CDR2 is FYNNEI. The CDR3 loop spans 13 amino acids. V was shortened by 6 bases and J by 2 bases, with 11 bases between the two germline ends. The CDR3 reads CASRVDRPYEQYF. CDR3 DNA: TGTGCCAGCAGGGTCGACAGGCCCTACGAGCAGTACTTC.

CDR3 sequence reads: CASKGDSYNEQFF. CDR3 bases: TGTGCCAGCAAGGGGGATTCCTACAATGAGCAGTTCTTC. The chain has TRBV27 and TRBJ2-1, with D possibly matching TRBD1 (6 bases). Trimming removed 7 bases at V and 1 base at J, with 8 bases between. This CDR3 region has 13 residues. Per germline, CDR1 MNHEY and CDR2 SMNVEV (reference sequence).

V and J are TRBV7-2 and TRBJ2-7, with TRBD2 matching 12 bases. CDR1 and CDR2 from the germline V gene are SGHTA and FQGNSA. This CDR3 region has 18 residues. V lost 1 base, J lost 5 bases, and 12 bases stayed unmatched. The CDR3 sequence: CASSLVGMTSGGGNEQYF. The CDR3 region has the DNA TGTGCCAGCAGCTTAGTGGGAATGACTAGCGGGGGTGGCAACGAGCAGTACTTC.

The chain couples TRBV29-1 to TRBJ2-5; tentatively, D is TRBD2 (6 bases). Trimming shortened V by 4 bases and J by 5 bases, and 23 bases separated the two germline ends. Germline loops: CDR1 SQVTM, CDR2 ANQGSEA. CDR3 length: 16 residues. The CDR3 loop is CSVGDPLAVPRETQYF. The DNA of the CDR3 is TGCAGCGTTGGCGACCCCTTAGCGGTCCCCCGGGAGACCCAGTACTTC.

This clone was observed once. The chain recombines TRBV9 with TRBJ2-4, with D perhaps being TRBD1 or TRBD2 (6 bases each). CDR1 is SGDLS, CDR2 YYNGEE, per germline. There are 14 residues in the CDR3. Trimming left V 0 bases short and J 5 bases short, with 9 bases between. CDR3 bases: TGTGCCAGCAGCGTAGCGGGGGCCCAAAACATTCAGTACTTC. This translates into CASSVAGAQNIQYF.

The rearrangement uses TRBV6-5 and TRBJ2-2; no clear D gene. The CDR3 sequence is 15 residues long. V lost 2 bases to trimming and J lost 1 base, with 8 bases between them. In germline, CDR1 is MNHEY, CDR2 SVGAGI. CDR3 DNA sequence: TGTGCCAGCAGTTACGGGGTTGGGAACACCGGGGAGCTGTTTTTT. This translates into CASSYGVGNTGELFF.

The J gene is TRBJ2-7, the V gene TRBV5-4; 9 nucleotides match TRBD1. With V trimmed by 5 bases and J by 3 bases, 6 bases remained unmatched. The CDR3 runs to 14 residues. The germline CDR1 and CDR2 sequences are SGHNT and YYREEE (reference sequence). This CDR3 is CASSHRDRDYEQYF. As DNA, the CDR3 is TGTGCCAGCAGTCACCGGGACAGGGACTACGAGCAGTACTTC.